The present T cell receptor beta chain was sequenced within a study of blood T cell repertoires in COVID-19. Study background: The study drew acute and convalescent COVID-19 samples from the United States, Italy and Spain.

Authors' analysis steps: Quantification of nucleated cells was approximated via reference gene primer amplification. Libraries were prepared by immunoSEQ multiplex PCR; TCRdb keeps only in-frame clonotypes and omits some of them. The V and J calls and clone size come from that table; D and trimming were worked out from the DNA. The data show about 410,000 clones, roughly 85% seen once. The CDR3 runs 17 residues. Looked up from germline, CDR1 is MGHDK and CDR2 is SYGVNS. V gave up 6 bases and J gave up 1 base; unmatched junction bases: 12. Source material: peripheral blood. This clonotype originated in a woman aged 25-40 years with active or convalescent COVID-19. The gene calls are TRBV25-1 and TRBJ2-1; 7 bases fit TRBD1. CDR3 DNA sequence: TGTGCCAGCAGAAGAACAGGGGATCTTAGGTCCTACAATGAGCAGTTCTTC. It translates to CASRRTGDLRSYNEQFF.